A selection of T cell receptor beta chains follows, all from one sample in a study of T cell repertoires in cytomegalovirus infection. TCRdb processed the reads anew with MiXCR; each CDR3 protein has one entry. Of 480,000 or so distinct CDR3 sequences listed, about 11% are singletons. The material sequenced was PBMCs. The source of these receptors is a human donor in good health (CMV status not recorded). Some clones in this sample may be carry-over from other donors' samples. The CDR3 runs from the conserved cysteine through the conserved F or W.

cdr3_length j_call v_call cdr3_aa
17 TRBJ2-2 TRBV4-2 CASSRTGLAANTGELFF
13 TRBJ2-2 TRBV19 CASSFTGTGELFF
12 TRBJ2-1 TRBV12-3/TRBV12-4 CASSPWGGSEFF
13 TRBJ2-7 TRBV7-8 CASSLGGVDEQYF
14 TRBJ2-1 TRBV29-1 CSVGFPPSNNEQFF
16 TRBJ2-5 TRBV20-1 CSATRPGGGNQETQYF
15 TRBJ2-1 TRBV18 CASSPFYGNYNEQFF
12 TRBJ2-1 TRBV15 CATSSDRNEQFF
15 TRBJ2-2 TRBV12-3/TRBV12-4 CASSPRTAYTGELFF
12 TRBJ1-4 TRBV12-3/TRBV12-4 CASSFGGRKLFF
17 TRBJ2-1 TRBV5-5 CASSLSWRQSSYNEQFF
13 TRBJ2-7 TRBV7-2 CASSLTRDQEQYF
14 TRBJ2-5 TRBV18 CASSPPTGPETQYF
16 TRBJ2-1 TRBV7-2 CASSLATQRVYNEQFF
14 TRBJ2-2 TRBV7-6 CASSLNPNTGELFF
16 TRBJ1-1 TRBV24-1 CATSDSPGQGNTEAFF
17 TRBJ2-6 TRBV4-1 CASSQDRAISGANVLTF
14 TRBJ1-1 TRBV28 CASRPQGSPGGAFF
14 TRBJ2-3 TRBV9 CASSVYTPTDTQYF
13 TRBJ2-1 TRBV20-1 CSALSRLGYEQFF
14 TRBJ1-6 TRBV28 CASSFGQGWSPLHF
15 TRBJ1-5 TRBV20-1 CSALGDRGKGQPQHF
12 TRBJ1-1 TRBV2 CASDLGVTEAFF
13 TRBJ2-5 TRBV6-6 CASSYQSGETQYF